This TCR beta chain emerged from a study of T cell repertoires in cytomegalovirus infection (dated by TCRdb to about 2019). Study-level background: Donor HLA type was relevant to the analysis, because carriage of CMV infection together with the matching HLA type was indicated by public TCR beta signatures.

There are 14 amino acids in the CDR3, from cysteine to phenylalanine inclusive. Kept here is only the CDR3 DNA, which spans 42 bases and is read in frame from base 1. V loses 2 bases, J loses 6 bases, and the germline ends lie 12 bases apart. Taken from the germline V gene, the CDR1 and CDR2 loops are MNHEY and SVGEGT. The run used an Illumina HiSeq 1500. TCRdb redid the processing of the public reads, applying fastp at Q25 and MiXCR, and retained in-frame beta chains. Duplicate CDR3 protein sequences are folded into a single record with the most common DNA and genes. This sample has around 550,000 distinct CDR3 sequences in its table, and approximately 26% of those were observed once. The ten biggest clones cover 13% of the sample. This clonotype was recorded many times. It has no known antigen specificity. No quality values exist for individual bases; no much larger clone is one base distant. What the work shows at the level of the full study, not this receptor alone: In the ex vivo response, HLA-C-restricted CMV-specific TCR beta clonotypes were dominant, and in two of eight donors the single most frequent clonotype came from this HLA-C-restricted group. In both this cohort and an independent cohort of 350 or so donors, the cumulative frequency of public TCR beta family members distinguished carriers of CMV infection plus the relevant HLA type.

The receptor was isolated from a human donor in good health (CMV status not recorded). Some clones in this sample may be carry-over from other donors' samples. Recombination linked TRBV6-2 or TRBV6-3 to TRBJ2-3; the D gene is possibly TRBD1, with 5 bases matching. The sample taken for sequencing was PBMCs. The bases are TGTGCCAGCAGTTACAGGGGCTCTTCCGATACGCAGTATTTT. The encoded protein is CASSYRGSSDTQYF.